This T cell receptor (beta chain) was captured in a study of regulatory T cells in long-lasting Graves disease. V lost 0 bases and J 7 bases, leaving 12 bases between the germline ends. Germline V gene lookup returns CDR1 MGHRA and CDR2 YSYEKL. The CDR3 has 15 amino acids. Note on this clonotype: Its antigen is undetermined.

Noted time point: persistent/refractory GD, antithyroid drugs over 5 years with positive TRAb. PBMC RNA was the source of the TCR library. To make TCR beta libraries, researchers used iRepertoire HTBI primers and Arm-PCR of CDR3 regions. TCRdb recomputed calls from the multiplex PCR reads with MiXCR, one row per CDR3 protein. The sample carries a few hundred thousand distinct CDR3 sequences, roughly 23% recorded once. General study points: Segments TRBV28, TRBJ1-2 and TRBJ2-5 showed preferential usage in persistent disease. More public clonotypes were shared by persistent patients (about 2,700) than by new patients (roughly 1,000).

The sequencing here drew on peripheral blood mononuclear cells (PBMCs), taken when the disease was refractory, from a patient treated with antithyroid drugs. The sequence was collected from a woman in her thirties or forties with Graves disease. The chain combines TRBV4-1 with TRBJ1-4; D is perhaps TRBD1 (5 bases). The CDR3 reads CASSQDRGTREKLFF. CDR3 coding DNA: TGCGCCAGCAGCCAAGATCGGGGGACCCGTGAAAAACTGTTTTTT.